A single TCR beta chain is shown here with its context. The final CDR3 position lacks the conserved phenylalanine or tryptophan, pointing to a likely read error. The DNA is omitted, as the CDR3 cannot be located on it reliably, and the CDR3 follows TCRdb's listing. Method: immunoSEQ multiplex PCR; TCRdb's copy keeps in-frame clones and lacks some. The sample lists some 71,000 clones, approximately 83% occurring once. These data originate in a study of PD-L1 blockade in urothelial cancer. About the research overall: Earlier, patients had received 0 to 3 chemotherapy regimens. Each blood sample yielded a median of roughly 150,000 T cells.

Germline assignment: CDR1 MDHEN and CDR2 SYDVKM. The CDR3 is made up of 13 amino acids, end residues included. Time point of the sample: pretreatment peripheral blood. Locally advanced or metastatic urothelial carcinoma affected the patients. Individual patients had between 1 and 8 samples, taken pretreatment and on-treatment. This chain connects TRBV28 to TRBJ1-1; TRBD1 reflects the table's D call only, with no check against the DNA. The sequencing used PBMCs, collected around atezolizumab (anti-PD-L1) treatment. The clonotype originates from a man aged 55 to 70 with urothelial cancer. The CDR3 region is CASSLQTGIGQGI.